This T cell receptor beta chain appears in the sequencing data of a study of shared clonotypes between healthy human individuals. Trimming took off 4 bases at V and 3 bases at J, with 13 bases between the two ends. This CDR3 comprises 15 residues. Germline lookup yields CDR1 LGHNA and CDR2 YSLEER. Deep-level settings were used for running the assay. Generated by immunoSEQ multiplex PCR, the TCRdb table keeps only in-frame clones and is missing some. The sample contains 450,000 to 500,000 clones, less than 80% of which appear only once. This clone was seen once. The CDR3 carries no conserved terminal phenylalanine or tryptophan, so it likely arises from a read error.

This clonotype originated in a middle-aged woman in good health. Some clones in this sample may be carry-over from other donors' samples. V gene TRBV4-3 combines with J gene TRBJ1-3, with a weak D call TRBD1 (6 bases). Sequenced material: PBMCs. The CDR3 region is CASSLGGTRGNTIYL. CDR3 DNA sequence: TGCGCCAGCAGCCTGGGGGGGACACGTGGAAACACCATATATCTT.